The table lists the clone carrying this T cell receptor beta chain with a count of one. Its target is not known. This record comes from a study of STAT5B mutations in CD4+ large granular lymphocyte leukemia. Study observations and caveats: Data were not HLA-matched across samples.

Only in-frame clones appear in the TCRdb table, and some are missing; sequencing was by immunoSEQ multiplex PCR. Of tens of thousands of clones in the sample, roughly 80% were seen once. This CDR3 is built from 15 residues. Trimming took off 3 bases at V and 0 bases at J, with 12 bases between the two ends. Per the germline V gene, CDR1 is SGHRS and CDR2 is YFSETQ. The chain links TRBV5-1 to TRBJ1-1; D is possibly TRBD1 (5 bases). The sample comprised CD4+ T cells from blood buffy coats. The receptor was isolated from a human donor in good health. As DNA, the CDR3 is TGCGCCAGCAGCTCTTTGGACATCGTGAACACTGAAGCTTTCTTT. The encoded protein is CASSSLDIVNTEAFF.